Presented here are 4 T cell receptor beta chains from one specimen sequenced in a study of cytomegalovirus exposure and HLA in healthy donors. Amplification used 60 Vbeta primers and 13 Jbeta primers. The table came from immunoSEQ multiplex PCR; TCRdb's copy has only in-frame clones and leaves some out. The sample spans 65,000 to 80,000 clones; the ten largest clones claim 7.5%. The sequenced material came from PBMCs. These receptors all come from a female donor in good health and CMV-seropositive.

The chain carries TRBV19 and TRBJ2-7, with TRBD1 matching 9 bases. Germline CDR1 reads LNHDA; CDR2 reads SQIVND (reference sequence). J gave up 1 base and V 5 bases, and 3 bases lay outside the gene matches. The CDR3 is made up of 14 amino acids. Here the CDR3 reads CASSPGTGSYEQYF. In DNA, the CDR3 is TGTGCCAGTAGTCCCGGGACAGGGTCCTACGAGCAGTACTTC. Complete variable domain (other parts from reference TRBV19 and TRBJ2-7): DGGITQSPKYLFRKEGQNVTLSCEQNLNHDAMYWYRQDPGQGLRLIYYSQIVNDFQKGDIAEGYSVSREKKESFPLTVTSAQKNPTAFYLCASSPGTGSYEQYFGPGTRLTVT.

This rearrangement joins TRBV5-6 to TRBJ2-3; 7 bases align to TRBD2. This CDR3 is 15 amino acids long. The V gene end was trimmed by 4 bases and the J gene end by 0 bases; junction bases not matched to a gene: 5. The germline V gene encodes CDR1 SGHDT and CDR2 YYEEEE. As DNA, the CDR3 is TGTGCCAGCAGCCTACTAGCGCTAAGCACAGATACGCAGTATTTT. Residues: CASSLLALSTDTQYF.

The CDR3 sequence is CASSSDRVSGNTIYF. The CDR3 bases are TGTGCCAGCAGCTCGGACAGGGTCTCTGGAAACACCATATATTTT. The chain has TRBV7-9 and TRBJ1-3; 8 bases align to TRBD1. V shed 4 bases and J 0 bases; nucleotides not matched to a gene: 2. The CDR3 extends over 15 amino acids. Per germline, CDR1 SEHNR and CDR2 FQNEAQ (reference sequence).

This chain uses TRBV2 with TRBJ2-7; the match to TRBD2 covers 9 bases. The junction had 10 bases not matched to a gene; V was cut back by 1 base and J by 6 bases. CDR3 size: 16 residues. Germline lookup yields CDR1 SNHLY and CDR2 FYNNEI. CDR3 in amino acids: CASSEGAGGLGAEQYF. DNA of the CDR3: TGTGCCAGCAGTGAAGGCGCGGGGGGGCTGGGTGCCGAGCAGTACTTC.